This entry lists 20 T cell receptor beta chains sequenced from one sample in a study of T cells after yellow fever vaccination. MiXCR was run by TCRdb on the 5' RACE reads, yielding one entry per CDR3 protein. The sample lists around 180,000 distinct CDR3 sequences, 5.5% to 8% occurring once. Sequencing used CD4+ T cells sorted from PBMCs, obtained on the day of the first yellow fever vaccination. All receptors derive from a man between 18 and 35 years old who received the YFV17D yellow fever vaccine.

This clonotype was seen at least ten times. The chain couples TRBV24-1 to TRBJ2-2; D is ambiguous. The CDR3 extends over 13 amino acids. Trimming removed 12 bases at V and 0 bases at J, with 10 bases between. Looked up from germline, CDR1 is KGHDR and CDR2 is SFDVKD. CDR3 DNA: TGTGCCGCCTCACCCGCGAACACCGGGGAGCTGTTTTTT. It encodes CAASPANTGELFF.

In this sample, this clonotype turned up a few times. The chain joins TRBV7-7 to TRBJ2-1; 7 bases map to TRBD1. Germline V gene sequence: CDR1 SSHAT, CDR2 FNYEAQ (reference sequence). This CDR3 contains 16 residues. Trimming took 3 bases from V and 5 from J; bases not matched to a gene: 10. Written as DNA, the CDR3 is TGTGCCAGCAGCTTGGGCCGCCGGGACAGAGACAATGAGCAGTTCTTC. It is translated as CASSLGRRDRDNEQFF.

The genes are TRBV12-3 or TRBV12-4 and TRBJ2-2; no firm D call. Between the trimmed V and J ends, which lost 6 bases and 4 bases, there was a span of 18 bases. CDR3 length: 16 amino acids. The CDR3 here is CASSLLSLGPTGELFF. DNA of the CDR3: TGTGCCAGCAGCCTCCTTAGCCTAGGTCCCACCGGGGAGCTGTTTTTT.

This chain uses TRBV27 with TRBJ1-1, with TRBD1 as a possible D gene (6 bases). V dropped 6 bases and J dropped 3 bases, with 14 bases sitting between them. The germline CDR1 and CDR2 sequences are MNHEY and SMNVEV (reference sequence). This CDR3 has 14 amino acids. The CDR3 sequence is CASRQTRGHTEAFF. The DNA of the CDR3 is TGTGCCAGCAGACAAACCAGGGGCCACACTGAAGCTTTCTTT.

The chain uses TRBV5-4 and TRBJ1-4; no clear D. Germline V gene sequence: CDR1 SGHNT, CDR2 YYREEE (reference sequence). The CDR3 consists of 15 residues. The germline V and J ends were trimmed by 3 bases and 1 base, with 10 bases remaining between them. This chain's CDR3 is CASSSPDGTNEKLFF. As DNA, the CDR3 is TGTGCCAGCAGCTCCCCCGACGGAACTAATGAAAAACTGTTTTTT.

Ten or more counts support this clonotype. This chain uses TRBV7-2 with TRBJ2-1; D uncertain. Germline CDR1 is SGHTA and CDR2 is FQGNSA. The CDR3 runs 12 residues. The V and J ends lost 7 bases and 10 bases respectively, with 14 bases between them. The CDR3 coding sequence is TGTGCCAGCACCTTGCAAGCACAAGAGCAGTTCTTC. This encodes CASTLQAQEQFF.

This clonotype was counted only a few times. The chain combines TRBV4-1 with TRBJ2-4; tentative D call: TRBD1 (5 bases). Germline CDR1 is MGHRA and CDR2 is YSYEKL. The CDR3 totals 15 residues. The V end was cut by 0 bases, the J end by 4 bases, with 10 bases between. CDR3 DNA: TGCGCCAGCAGCCAAGAAAGTCAGGGTAAAAACATTCAGTACTTC. This translates into CASSQESQGKNIQYF.

Concerning this clonotype: Since a much larger clone is just one base distant, this may be a read error. V gene TRBV12-3 or TRBV12-4 combines with J gene TRBJ1-1; D perhaps matches TRBD1 (5 bases). The CDR3 totals 13 residues. The CDR3 bases are TGTGCCAGCAGGGACACGTGGTACGCTGAAGCTCTCTTT. It encodes CASRDTWYAEALF.

This clonotype has at least ten counts. The CDR3 region is CASSLQARYEQYF. CDR3 DNA sequence: TGTGCCAGCAGTTTACAGGCCCGATACGAGCAGTACTTC. This chain links TRBV12-3 or TRBV12-4 with TRBJ2-7; unclear D gene. V was trimmed by 2 bases and J by 4 bases, leaving 9 bases between them. This CDR3 is built from 13 residues.

The table lists this clonotype with a few counts. This chain links TRBV29-1 with TRBJ1-6, with 10 bases aligning to TRBD1. This CDR3 region has 12 residues. Germline V gene data show CDR1 as SQVTM and CDR2 as ANQGSEA. J was trimmed by 10 bases and V by 6 bases; bases with no gene match: 3. The CDR3 nucleotides read TGCAGCGTGGGACAGGGGAACTCACCCCTCCACTTT. As protein: CSVGQGNSPLHF.

The rearrangement uses TRBV6-1 and TRBJ1-1; D not certain. Germline V gene lookup returns CDR1 MNHNS and CDR2 SASEGT. The CDR3 totals 12 residues. V shed 3 bases and J shed 7 bases, with 9 bases lying between them. CDR3: CASSETTNEAFF. The CDR3 region has the DNA TGTGCCAGCAGTGAGACTACCAATGAAGCTTTCTTT.

This clonotype was counted at least ten times. The chain carries TRBV5-5 and TRBJ2-1; possibly TRBD1 for D (6 bases). V lost 4 bases, J lost 9 bases, and 20 bases lay in between. CDR1 is SGHKS and CDR2 is YYEKEE in the germline V gene (reference sequence). The CDR3 is 15 amino acids. The CDR3, as DNA: TGTGCCAGCAGCACCGAGGCAGGGGCCCAAAGTGAGCAGTTCTTC. Its translation: CASSTEAGAQSEQFF. Using reference TRBV5-5 and TRBJ2-1 for the parts outside the CDR3, the full variable domain is DAGVTQSPTHLIKTRGQQVTLRCSPISGHKSVSWYQQVLGQGPQFIFQYYEKEERGRGNFPDRFSARQFPNYSSELNVNALLLGDSALYLCASSTEAGAQSEQFFGPGTRLTVL.

This clonotype was seen a handful of times. The chain joins TRBV6-2 or TRBV6-3 to TRBJ2-2; D ambiguous. CDR1 and CDR2 from the germline V gene are MNHEY and SVGEGT. V lost 10 bases and J lost 1, with 10 bases in between. The CDR3 is 13 amino acids. As DNA, the CDR3 is TGTGCCACCGTCAGCCAGAACACCGGGGAGCTGTTTTTT. As protein: CATVSQNTGELFF.

This clonotype occurred many times. The genes are TRBV20-1 and TRBJ1-3; no firm D call. Germline CDR1 DFQATT, CDR2 SNEGSKA (reference sequence). CDR3 size: 12 residues. Deletions cut 1 base from V and 4 bases from J, with 5 bases between. The CDR3 DNA reads as TGCAGTGCTAGAGCTCCCGGAAACACCATATATTTT. This translates into CSARAPGNTIYF.

This clonotype has more than one count but fewer than ten. The chain has TRBV29-1 and TRBJ1-4, with D perhaps matching TRBD1 (5 bases). This CDR3 spans 14 amino acids. Germline CDR1 and CDR2: SQVTM and ANQGSEA. The ends were cut back, 4 bases at V and 4 bases at J, with 13 bases in the middle. Here the CDR3 DNA reads TGCAGCGTTGGGGACCGGCGAGGTAATGAAAAACTGTTTTTT. This translates into CSVGDRRGNEKLFF.

This sequence joins TRBV7-9 and TRBJ2-3, with 8 bases lining up with TRBD1. The CDR3 length is 14 residues. The V gene's germline CDR1 is SEHNR and CDR2 FQNEAQ (reference sequence). J gave up 4 bases and V 5 bases, and 5 bases lay outside the gene matches. The CDR3 bases are TGTGCCAGCAGCCGCAGGGGGCTAGCAGATACGCAGTATTTT. Residues: CASSRRGLADTQYF.

V is TRBV7-2 and J is TRBJ2-5; 14 bases match TRBD2. Germline CDR1 SGHTA, CDR2 FQGNSA. The CDR3 contains 15 residues. The V segment lost 7 bases and the J segment 4 bases; nucleotides outside the gene matches: 5. The CDR3 bases are TGTGCCAGCAACTTTGGACTAGCGGGGGGAGAGACCCAGTACTTC. Translation: CASNFGLAGGETQYF.

This clonotype was picked up many times. CDR3: CASSSKGFEGNIQYF. The CDR3 DNA follows: TGTGCCAGCAGTTCCAAGGGCTTCGAGGGAAACATTCAGTACTTC. The chain has TRBV6-5 and TRBJ2-4, with a possible D match to TRBD2 (5 bases). Looked up from germline, CDR1 is MNHEY and CDR2 is SVGAGI. V was pared by 4 bases and J by 6 bases, with 16 bases between. The CDR3 extends over 15 amino acids.

This clonotype was recorded a few times. The rearrangement joins TRBV6-1 to TRBJ2-3; possible D gene TRBD2, 6 bases. V was clipped by 4 bases and J by 2 bases, with 19 bases between them. The germline gives CDR1 MNHNS, CDR2 SASEGT. The CDR3 extends over 17 amino acids. The chain's CDR3 is CASSGRGPGLYTDTQYF. In DNA, the CDR3 is TGTGCCAGCAGTGGGCGGGGACCGGGACTTTACACAGATACGCAGTATTTT.

This clonotype was seen a handful of times. This chain links TRBV29-1 with TRBJ2-2; D possibly corresponds to TRBD2 (5 bases). Germline CDR1 and CDR2: SQVTM and ANQGSEA. This CDR3 is built from 12 residues. V lost 7 bases, J lost 9 bases, and 15 bases lay in between. This CDR3 reads CSGRESERELFF. CDR3 DNA sequence: TGCAGCGGACGGGAATCGGAGAGGGAGCTGTTTTTT.